Detailed here is one T cell receptor beta chain. The antigen is undetermined. This entry comes from a study of T-cell reconstitution after alpha-beta-depleted transplantation in children. General study points: Reportedly, alpha-beta T cells present about two months post-transplant originated from several hundred expanded clones of graft origin.

The CDR3 is made up of 19 amino acids. Germline lookup yields CDR1 SGHVS and CDR2 FQNEAQ. The junction had 15 bases not matched to a gene; V was cut back by 1 base and J by 3 bases. Using unique molecular identifiers, the investigators prepared the TCRbeta library. TCRdb fed the PCR reads into MiXCR, producing one record per CDR3 protein. The sample lists about 610,000 distinct CDR3 sequences; 27% were seen once. The chain combines TRBV7-8 with TRBJ1-5; the match to TRBD1 covers 7 bases. This clonotype originated in a boy in the first two years of life with Wiskott-Aldrich syndrome, due to receive a stem cell transplant. The sequencing used PBMCs, collected before TCRalphabeta/CD19-depleted stem cell transplant. CDR3 sequence (DNA): TGTGCCAGCAGCTTAGGGGTCAGGGGGTTGATTAAGAACAATCAGCCCCAGCATTTT. Translated: CASSLGVRGLIKNNQPQHF.